One sample yielded the 2 T cell receptor beta chains listed below, sequenced in a study of T cells expressing NK-cell markers. One entry per CDR3 protein, without DNA, is what TCRdb gives after re-calling the 5' RACE reads. This table holds some 140,000 distinct CDR3 sequences. The sequencing input was blood T cells: a sorted CD56 or NKG2C T cell subset, CD4+ or CD8+ T cells, or bulk PBMC T cells (not recorded which). Receptor source: a woman aged 45-59 years in good health.

The chain combines TRBV27 with TRBJ1-4; as DNA is missing, the TRBD1 call by TCRdb cannot be tested. Germline V CDR1 and CDR2: MNHEY, SMNVEV (reference sequence). CDR3 size: 15 residues. The CDR3 sequence is CASSSLQGVREKLFF.

This rearrangement joins TRBV7-2 to TRBJ2-3; absent DNA, TCRdb's TRBD1 call cannot be checked. This CDR3 is built from 13 residues. Per germline, CDR1 SGHTA and CDR2 FQGNSA. This CDR3 reads CASRGVRTDTQYF.